This T cell receptor (beta chain) was documented in a study of control samples from healthy donors and cancer patients. Some clones are missing from TCRdb's copy, which holds only in-frame ones; the method was immunoSEQ multiplex PCR. The repertoire holds roughly 52,000 clones, with 85% to 95% as singletons. The CDR3 is 13 amino acids. With 3 bases removed from V and 4 bases from J, the gap between germline ends came to 9 bases. Germline V lookup: CDR1 SQVTM, CDR2 ANQGSEA. The chain joins TRBV29-1 to TRBJ2-2, with no clear D. The clonotype comes from a man under 40 in good health. Specimen: blood. In DNA form, the CDR3 reads TGCAGCGTTGAGGTGTGGACCACCGGGGAGCTGTTTTTT. This sequence encodes CSVEVWTTGELFF.